The 21 T cell receptor beta chains given below trace back to one sample, sequenced in a study of vaccination and CD4 T cells after COVID-19. These receptors are not linked to any known antigen. Treatment described: approximately nine-day PBMC culture with coronavirus spike peptide pools or control peptides (ViraFEST assay). Oncomine TCR Beta short-read sequencing was applied to DNA from cultured CD4+ T cells. TCRdb passed the PCR reads through MiXCR, listing each CDR3 protein once. The repertoire consists of 10,000 or so distinct CDR3 sequences, with about half occurring once and the leading ten covering about 20%. Sequencing used CD4+ T cells from blood, cultured in vitro. These receptors were collected from a human donor who had recovered from COVID-19.

In this sample, this clonotype turned up a few times. V usage is TRBV28 and J usage is TRBJ2-7, with D possibly TRBD1 on 5 matching bases. V was clipped by 4 bases and J by 1 base, with 14 bases between them. CDR1 is MDHEN, CDR2 SYDVKM, per germline. The CDR3 length is 15 residues. The CDR3 loop reads CASSSPGRVSYEQYF. CDR3 coding DNA: TGTGCCAGCAGTTCCCCCGGCAGGGTATCCTACGAGCAGTACTTC.

V usage is TRBV20-1 and J usage is TRBJ2-7; tentatively, D is TRBD1 or TRBD2 (5 bases each). The V end was cut by 1 base, the J end by 4 bases, with 11 bases between. The germline V gene has CDR1 DFQATT and CDR2 SNEGSKA (reference sequence). The CDR3 length is 13 residues. The CDR3 DNA follows: TGCAGTGCTAGAGCCCGGGGCCTATACGAGCAGTACTTC. This gives the protein CSARARGLYEQYF.

The chain combines TRBV7-9 with TRBJ2-3; D is uncertain. V was pared by 5 bases and J by 5 bases, with 5 bases between. CDR1 is SEHNR and CDR2 is FQNEAQ in the germline V gene (reference sequence). The CDR3 sequence is 11 residues long. Here the CDR3 DNA reads TGTGCCAGCAGCCTAGAAGATACGCAGTATTTT. As protein: CASSLEDTQYF.

The rearrangement links TRBV7-2 to TRBJ1-4; 8 bases fit TRBD1. There are 15 residues in the CDR3. The V segment lost 0 bases and the J segment 6 bases; nucleotides outside the gene matches: 3. The germline CDR1 and CDR2 sequences are SGHTA and FQGNSA. The CDR3 DNA follows: TGTGCCAGCAGCTTAGCCGGGACAGGATATGAAAAACTGTTTTTT. This encodes CASSLAGTGYEKLFF.

This clonotype was seen more than once but under ten times. This rearrangement joins TRBV20-1 to TRBJ1-2; D is unresolved. With 0 bases removed from V and 4 bases from J, the gap between germline ends came to 15 bases. Per germline, CDR1 DFQATT and CDR2 SNEGSKA (reference sequence). The CDR3 extends over 15 amino acids. In DNA form, the CDR3 reads TGCAGTGCTAGAGACCGCCGTGGACTTATCTATGGCTACACCTTC. Its translation: CSARDRRGLIYGYTF.

This clonotype was counted between two and nine times. The rearrangement uses TRBV6-2 or TRBV6-3 and TRBJ1-5, with TRBD1 as a possible D gene (6 bases). Trimming cost V 7 bases and J 2 bases, with 15 bases left between them. Germline CDR1 is MNHEY and CDR2 is SVGEGT. The CDR3 runs 15 residues. The CDR3 loop reads CASNHGGLGNQPQHF. The CDR3 nucleotides read TGTGCCAGCAACCACGGGGGGCTTGGCAATCAGCCCCAGCATTTT.

Only a few counts were recorded for this clonotype. CDR3 residues: CSARRQAEAFF. The CDR3, as DNA: TGCAGTGCCAGAAGACAGGCAGAAGCTTTCTTT. The V call is TRBV20-1, the J call TRBJ1-1; D is possibly TRBD1 (6 bases). Trimming removed 6 bases from V and 8 bases from J, with 13 bases in between. From germline, CDR1 is DFQATT and CDR2 SNEGSKA (reference sequence). The CDR3 runs to 11 residues.

The chain has TRBV6-1 and TRBJ1-1; 10 bases align to TRBD1. The germline CDR1 and CDR2 sequences are MNHNS and SASEGT. CDR3 length: 15 residues. J gave up 7 bases and V 5 bases, and 10 bases lay outside the gene matches. The CDR3 DNA reads as TGTGCCAGCAGTCAACAGACAGGGGGCATTAATGAAGCTTTCTTT. Translating it yields CASSQQTGGINEAFF.

The CDR3 reads CSAPGHTDNEQFF. The CDR3 region has the DNA TGCAGTGCCCCGGGACATACGGACAATGAGCAGTTCTTC. This sequence joins TRBV20-1 and TRBJ2-1; weak D call: TRBD1 (6 bases). V was clipped by 6 bases and J by 5 bases, with 14 bases between them. The V gene's germline CDR1 is DFQATT and CDR2 SNEGSKA (reference sequence). The CDR3 runs 13 residues.

CDR3 in DNA: TGTGCCAGCAGCGGACAGACTGGAAACACCATATATTTT. Its protein is CASSGQTGNTIYF. V is TRBV7-9 and J is TRBJ1-3, with D tentatively TRBD1 (6 bases). Germline loops: CDR1 SEHNR, CDR2 FQNEAQ (reference sequence). Deletions cut 5 bases from V and 2 bases from J, with 7 bases between. The CDR3 covers 13 residues. Together with reference TRBV7-9 and TRBJ1-3, the CDR3 gives the full variable domain: DTGVSQNPRHKITKRGQNVTFRCDPISEHNRLYWYRQTLGQGPEFLTYFQNEAQLEKSRLLSDRFSAERPKGSFSTLEIQRTEQGDSAMYLCASSGQTGNTIYFGEGSWLTVV.

This clonotype was observed a handful of times. This chain joins TRBV6-2 or TRBV6-3 and TRBJ1-5; D call uncertain. This CDR3 region has 15 residues. The V end lost 5 bases, the J end lost 7 bases, and 18 bases lay between the germline ends. The germline V gene encodes CDR1 MNHEY and CDR2 SVGEGT. The CDR3 nucleotides read TGTGCCAGCAGTCACGAGCGGATTCCCCGGCAGCCCCAGCATTTT. It translates to CASSHERIPRQPQHF.

The V and J genes are TRBV27 and TRBJ2-7; 8 bases fit TRBD2. The CDR3 runs to 16 residues. The junction had 10 bases not matched to a gene; V was cut back by 5 bases and J by 1 base. CDR1 is MNHEY, CDR2 SMNVEV, per germline (reference sequence). The CDR3 spells CASSPLVLAGSYEQYF. The CDR3 DNA reads as TGTGCCAGCAGTCCCCTCGTGTTAGCGGGATCCTACGAGCAGTACTTC.

This chain connects TRBV11-3 to TRBJ2-2; the match to TRBD2 covers 8 bases. CDR1 is SGHNT and CDR2 is YENEEA in the germline V gene. V shed 1 base and J 7 bases; nucleotides not matched to a gene: 5. CDR3 size: 15 residues. The CDR3 protein is CASSLASGSGGELFF. In nucleotides, the CDR3 is TGTGCCAGCAGCTTAGCAAGCGGGAGCGGCGGGGAGCTGTTTTTT.

The rearrangement links TRBV20-1 to TRBJ2-7, with TRBD2 matching 9 bases. The junction had 7 bases not matched to a gene; V was cut back by 0 bases and J by 4 bases. This CDR3 region has 15 residues. Germline loops: CDR1 DFQATT, CDR2 SNEGSKA (reference sequence). CDR3 nucleotides: TGCAGTGCTAGAGATCCGAGCGGGGGGCCTTACGAGCAGTACTTC. Protein: CSARDPSGGPYEQYF.

The chain recombines TRBV20-1 with TRBJ2-2; 8 nucleotides match TRBD2. Trimming took 5 bases from V and 6 from J; bases not matched to a gene: 5. From germline, CDR1 is DFQATT and CDR2 SNEGSKA (reference sequence). The CDR3 covers 13 residues. The CDR3 bases are TGCAGTGCTGGGAGGCGGGAGGCCGGGGAGCTGTTTTTT. Encoded protein: CSAGRREAGELFF.

The table lists this clonotype with a few counts. The chain combines TRBV2 with TRBJ1-1; no clear D gene. V was pared by 4 bases and J by 8 bases, with 8 bases between. Germline CDR1 SNHLY, CDR2 FYNNEI. The CDR3 loop spans 11 amino acids. The chain's CDR3 is CASSASQEAFF. Here the CDR3 DNA reads TGTGCCAGCAGTGCCAGCCAAGAAGCTTTCTTT.

This clonotype was counted a few times. The chain couples TRBV27 to TRBJ1-1; 9 bases agree with TRBD1. CDR1 MNHEY and CDR2 SMNVEV come from the germline V gene (reference sequence). The CDR3 is 14 residues long. The V segment lost 5 bases and the J segment 8 bases; nucleotides outside the gene matches: 9. The CDR3 sequence: CASSTSGTGREAFF. The CDR3 bases are TGTGCCAGCAGTACTTCCGGGACAGGGAGGGAAGCTTTCTTT.

The chain has TRBV28 and TRBJ1-1; D is ambiguous. Trimming took 6 bases from V and 2 from J, leaving 10 bases between them. CDR1 MDHEN and CDR2 SYDVKM come from the germline V gene. There are 13 residues in the CDR3. CDR3 in DNA: TGTGCCAGCAGAGTTCGTCGTAACACTGAAGCTTTCTTT. The encoded protein is CASRVRRNTEAFF.

The chain couples TRBV20-1 to TRBJ2-2, with TRBD1 matching over 8 bases. Germline lookup yields CDR1 DFQATT and CDR2 SNEGSKA (reference sequence). V was clipped by 0 bases and J by 7 bases; unmatched bases: 10. The CDR3 totals 16 residues. DNA for the CDR3: TGCAGTGCTAGAGATAAATCAGGGGGCTGGGGCGGGGAGCTGTTTTTT. The encoded protein is CSARDKSGGWGGELFF.

V usage is TRBV6-2 or TRBV6-3 and J usage is TRBJ2-5, with TRBD1 as a possible D gene (6 bases). Trimming stripped 2 bases from V and 5 bases from J, with 6 bases between. This CDR3 contains 12 residues. CDR1 and CDR2 from the germline V gene are MNHEY and SVGEGT. CDR3 bases: TGTGCCAGCAGTTACCAGGGGGAGACCCAGTACTTC. This gives the protein CASSYQGETQYF.

The chain carries TRBV7-6 and TRBJ1-6; D may be TRBD1 (5 bases). The V gene lost 4 bases and the J gene lost 12 bases, with 22 bases spanning the gap. Germline V lookup: CDR1 SGHVS, CDR2 FNYEAQ. CDR3 length: 16 amino acids. CDR3 nucleotides: TGTGCCAGCAGCTCGACCGGGACCCCTACATGGGGACCCCTCCACTTT. As protein: CASSSTGTPTWGPLHF.